The sequence of this T cell receptor (beta chain) was determined in a study of blood T cell repertoires in COVID-19 (dated by TCRdb to the early 2020s). Context from the whole study: Samples covering the acute and convalescent phases of COVID-19 were provided by collaborators in the United States, Italy and Spain. The sample metadata nearly always contained a de-identified subject ID, COVID-19 status, age in years and sex. The material from the prospective study consisted of cDNA or gDNA derived from T cells, B-cell-depleted T cells, or PBMCs. A freely available public database, intended as a resource for researchers studying the immune response to SARS-CoV-2, is where the repertoires were released. Samples were obtained from the ongoing ImmuneRACE study (first 160 participants) and from 1,254 subjects provided by 6 global collaborators. Where available, HLA class I and class II types were taken from metadata supplied by the sample provider and were not determined by assay-based typing. Deeply sampled blood TCRbeta repertoires from subjects exposed to, actively infected with, or recovered from COVID-19 were included in the dataset. The research as a whole found: Clinical and demographic metadata were provided uncurated, with the amount varying by source and participant.

Collaborating institutions collected whole blood in K2EDTA tubes following their own protocols. For TCRbeta analysis, collaborators shipped samples in one of three forms: frozen whole blood, isolated PBMCs, or DNA extracted from either of those sample types. TCRbeta CDR3 regions were amplified from genomic DNA by means of the immunoSEQ Assay, a bias-controlled multiplex PCR. In the source study's methods: The number of nucleated cells in each sample was estimated by amplification of reference gene primers within the assay. To quantify the absolute abundance of each unique TCRbeta CDR3 rearrangement, sequence reads were collapsed and filtered. For each sample, productive Simpson clonality was calculated as the square root of Simpson's diversity index over productive rearrangements. In its TCRdb copy, this immuneACCESS table keeps in-frame sequences only and misses some clones. Where compared with another copy, unresolved V genes explain less than half of these, and the others have no known cause. V, J and clone size were drawn from that table, and D and trimming were deduced from the DNA. Counted in this sample were about 80,000 clones; 78% of them appeared once. The ten most abundant clones make up approximately 15% of the sample.

In the case of this clone: The antigen it recognizes is unknown. No base quality information exists; no much larger clone differs at one position.

CDR3 length: 16 amino acids, cysteine to phenylalanine. The DNA shown is the 48-base CDR3, in frame from base 1. Trimming costs V 4 bases and J 0 bases, and their ends lie 15 bases apart. CDR1 and CDR2 are drawn from the germline V gene: KGHSH, LQKENI. In this chain, TRBV18 is recombined with TRBJ1-1; TRBD1 is perhaps the D gene, given 5 matching bases. The sequenced material came from peripheral blood. The receptor was isolated from a human donor in a cohort sampled during active COVID-19. The CDR3 protein: CASSLSRRQMNTEAFF. The DNA reads as follows: TGTGCCAGCTCACTTTCCCGGCGACAGATGAACACTGAAGCTTTCTTT.